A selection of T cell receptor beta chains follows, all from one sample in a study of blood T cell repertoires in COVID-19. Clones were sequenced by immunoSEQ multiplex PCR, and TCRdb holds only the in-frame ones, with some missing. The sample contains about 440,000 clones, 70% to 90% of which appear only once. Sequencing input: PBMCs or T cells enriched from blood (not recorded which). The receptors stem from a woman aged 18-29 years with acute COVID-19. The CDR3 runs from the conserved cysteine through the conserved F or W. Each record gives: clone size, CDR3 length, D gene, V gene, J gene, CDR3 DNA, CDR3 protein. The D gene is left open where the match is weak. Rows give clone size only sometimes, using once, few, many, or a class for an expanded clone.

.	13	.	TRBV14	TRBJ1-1	TGTGCCAGCAGCCACAGGGTCCGGACTGAAGCTTTCTTT	CASSHRVRTEAFF
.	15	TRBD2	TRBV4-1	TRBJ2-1	TGCGCCAGCAGCCAAGCGCGGGGGGGCCTCGCTGAGCAGTTCTTC	CASSQARGGLAEQFF
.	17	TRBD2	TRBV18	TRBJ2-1	TGTGCCAGCTCACCACCAACTAGCGGGAATATCTACAATGAGCAGTTCTTC	CASSPPTSGNIYNEQFF
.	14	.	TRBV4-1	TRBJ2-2	TGCGCCAGCAGCCGAACAGGGGAGGTCGGGGAGCTGTTTTTT	CASSRTGEVGELFF
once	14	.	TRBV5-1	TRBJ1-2	TGCGCCAGCAGCTTAGGGAGAACTAACTATGGCTACACCTTC	CASSLGRTNYGYTF
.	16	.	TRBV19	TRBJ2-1	TGTGCCAGTAGTATAGAGGGCGTACTCTCCTACAATGAGCAGTTCTTC	CASSIEGVLSYNEQFF
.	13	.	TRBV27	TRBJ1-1	TGTGCCAGCAGTTTACGTGGGGAGACTGAAGCTTTCTTT	CASSLRGETEAFF
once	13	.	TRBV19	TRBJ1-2	TGTGCCAGTAGTATACAGGGTATCTATGGCTACACCTTC	CASSIQGIYGYTF
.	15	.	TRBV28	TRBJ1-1	TGTGCCAGCAGTTTAGATGTCAGTTTGAACACTGAAGCTTTCTTT	CASSLDVSLNTEAFF
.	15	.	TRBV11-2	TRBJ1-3	TGTGCCAGCAGCTTAGGCCCAGGTTCCGGAAACACCATATATTTT	CASSLGPGSGNTIYF
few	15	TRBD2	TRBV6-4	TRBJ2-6	TGTGCCAGCAGTGACGGGACTAGTGGGGCCAACGTCCTGACTTTC	CASSDGTSGANVLTF
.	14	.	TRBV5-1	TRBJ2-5	TGCGCCAGCGCCAAGGAGGGGACCCAAGAGACCCAGTACTTC	CASAKEGTQETQYF
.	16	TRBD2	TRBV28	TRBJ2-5	TGTGCCAGCAGTCCACTAGGGACTAGCGGTCAAGAGACCCAGTACTTC	CASSPLGTSGQETQYF
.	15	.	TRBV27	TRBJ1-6	TGTGCCAGCAGCCTACAGGGTAGTGGTAATTCACCCCTCCACTTT	CASSLQGSGNSPLHF
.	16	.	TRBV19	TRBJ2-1	TGTGCCAGTAGTATAGCGGACACCCGCTCCTACAATGAGCAGTTCTTC	CASSIADTRSYNEQFF
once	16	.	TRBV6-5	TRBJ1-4	TGTGCCAGCAGTTACTCTGACAGGAGGACTAATGAAAAACTGTTTTTT	CASSYSDRRTNEKLFF
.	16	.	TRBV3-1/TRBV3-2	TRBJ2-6	TGTGCCAGCAGCCGCGGACAGTTCTCTGGGGCCAACGTCCTGACTTTC	CASSRGQFSGANVLTF
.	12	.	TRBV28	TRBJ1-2	TGTGCCAGCAGTTTTATAGCTTACGGCTACACCTTC	CASSFIAYGYTF
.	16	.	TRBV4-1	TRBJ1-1	TGCGCCAGCAGCCAAGATCAGGTGGTCAGGAACACTGAAGCTTTCTTT	CASSQDQVVRNTEAFF
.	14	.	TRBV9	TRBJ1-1	TGTGCCAGCAGCGTAGAAGCCTTCGACACTGAAGCTTTCTTT	CASSVEAFDTEAFF
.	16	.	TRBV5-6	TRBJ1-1	TGTGCCAGCAGCCCGCTGGGGGGGGGTCCCGGCACTGAAGCTTTCTTT	CASSPLGGGPGTEAFF
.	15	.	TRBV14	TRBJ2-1	TGTGCCAGCAGCCGGGCCGGGACACGTTGGGTGGAGCAGTTCTTC	CASSRAGTRWVEQFF
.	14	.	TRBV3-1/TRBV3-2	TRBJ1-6	TGTGCCAGCAGCCATCACGGGGATAATTCACCCCTCCACTTT	CASSHHGDNSPLHF
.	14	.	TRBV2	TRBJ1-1	TGTGCCAGCAGTGTACAAGGGGCTAACACTGAAGCTTTCTTT	CASSVQGANTEAFF
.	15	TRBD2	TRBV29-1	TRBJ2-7	TGCAGCGTTGAAGTCCCGCGGGAGGGCAAGAACGAGCAGTACTTC	CSVEVPREGKNEQYF
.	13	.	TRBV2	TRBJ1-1	TGTGCCAGCAGGTACAGAGCTAACACTGAAGCTTTCTTT	CASRYRANTEAFF
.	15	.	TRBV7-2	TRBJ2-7	TGTGCCAGCAGCTTATCCCGTCGCGGCCCCTACGAGCAGTACTTC	CASSLSRRGPYEQYF
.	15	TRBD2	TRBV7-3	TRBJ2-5	TGTGCCAGCAGCCCGACTAGCGGGGGTGGGGAGACCCAGTACTTC	CASSPTSGGGETQYF
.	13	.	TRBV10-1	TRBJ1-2	TGCGCCAGCAGTGAGATCCGGGATTATGGCTACACCTTC	CASSEIRDYGYTF
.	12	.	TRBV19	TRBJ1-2	TGTGCCAGTAGTTGGGCAGGGTCTGGCTACACCTTC	CASSWAGSGYTF
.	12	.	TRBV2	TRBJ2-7	TGTGCCAGCAGTGAGACTCTTCCCGAGCAGTACTTC	CASSETLPEQYF
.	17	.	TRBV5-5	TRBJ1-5	TGTGCCAGCAGCCCCGAAAGCTTAGACAGACGCAATCAGCCCCAGCATTTT	CASSPESLDRRNQPQHF
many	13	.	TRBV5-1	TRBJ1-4	TGCGCCAGCAGCGGTAACAGGGACGAAAAACTGTTTTTT	CASSGNRDEKLFF
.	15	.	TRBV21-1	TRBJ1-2	TGTGCCAGCAGCAAAGCCGCCCAGACTCGCAATGGCTACACCTTC	CASSKAAQTRNGYTF
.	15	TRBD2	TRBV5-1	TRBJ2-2	TGCGCCAGCAGCTTCGGGAGGGCGAACACCGGGGAGCTGTTTTTT	CASSFGRANTGELFF
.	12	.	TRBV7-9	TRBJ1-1	TGTGCCAGCACCCTTGTTCGGGCTGAAGCTTTCTTT	CASTLVRAEAFF
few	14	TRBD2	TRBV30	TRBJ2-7	TGTGCCTTGGTACCAGCGGGGAGCTCCTACGAGCAGTACTTC	CALVPAGSSYEQYF
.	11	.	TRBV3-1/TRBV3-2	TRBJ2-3	TGTGCCAGCCGAAACGCGGATACGCAGTATTTT	CASRNADTQYF
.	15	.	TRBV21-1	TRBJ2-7	TGTGCCAGCAGACTGAGACAGGGAGGAAAAATCGAGCAGTACTTC	CASRLRQGGKIEQYF
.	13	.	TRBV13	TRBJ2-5	TGTGCCAGCAGCGCGCAGGGGTGGGAGACCCAGTACTTC	CASSAQGWETQYF
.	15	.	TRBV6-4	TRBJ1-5	TGTGCCAGCAGTCCCACAAGTGGTTGGAATCAGCCCCAGCATTTT	CASSPTSGWNQPQHF
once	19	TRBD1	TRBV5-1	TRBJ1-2	TGCGCCAGCAGCCCAAGGACAGGGGATATTACCCAAGCTAACTATGGCTACACCTTC	CASSPRTGDITQANYGYTF
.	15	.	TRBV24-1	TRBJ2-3	TGTGCCACCGGAACCACGGGAGCCATCACAGATACGCAGTATTTT	CATGTTGAITDTQYF
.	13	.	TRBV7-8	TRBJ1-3	TGTGCCAGCAGACCACTAGGGGGAAACACCATATATTTT	CASRPLGGNTIYF
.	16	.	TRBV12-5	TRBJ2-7	TGTGCTAGTGGTGCCTTACAGGACAGCCAGTTTTACGAGCAGTACTTC	CASGALQDSQFYEQYF
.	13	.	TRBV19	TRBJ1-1	TGTGCCAGTAGTATGGGGAGAGAAACTGAAGCTTTCTTT	CASSMGRETEAFF
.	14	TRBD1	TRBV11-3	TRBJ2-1	TGTGCCAGCAGCCCCGGGACAGGATACAATGAGCAGTTCTTC	CASSPGTGYNEQFF
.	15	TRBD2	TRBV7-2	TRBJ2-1	TGTGCCAGCACCCCTACCGGGACTAACTACAATGAGCAGTTCTTC	CASTPTGTNYNEQFF
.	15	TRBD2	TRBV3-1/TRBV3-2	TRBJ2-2	TGTGCCAGCAGGCTGACTAGCGGGAAGACCGGGGAGCTGTTTTTT	CASRLTSGKTGELFF
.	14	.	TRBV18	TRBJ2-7	TGTGCCAGCTCACCACTAGCGGCCACCTACGAGCAGTACTTC	CASSPLAATYEQYF
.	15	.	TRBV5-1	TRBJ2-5	TGCGCCAGCAGCCCCTGGGGAGAGCTAAAAGAGACCCAGTACTTC	CASSPWGELKETQYF
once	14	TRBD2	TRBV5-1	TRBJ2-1	TGCGCCAGCAGCTCGACTAGCGGGAGTAATGAGCAGTTCTTC	CASSSTSGSNEQFF
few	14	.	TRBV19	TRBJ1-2	TGTGCCAGTAGTGAACAGAAAGCTAACTATGGCTACACCTTC	CASSEQKANYGYTF